This T cell receptor (beta chain) appears in the sequencing data of a study of blood T cell repertoires in COVID-19. At the level of the study: Sites across the United States, Italy and Spain contributed samples from acute and convalescent COVID-19. Sources were T cells, B-cell-depleted T cells, or PBMCs; the material itself was cDNA or gDNA.

Concerning this clone itself: Different DNA sequences within this sample yield the same CDR3.

The CDR3 length is 13 residues. Trimming took 7 bases from V and 8 from J; bases not matched to a gene: 10. In germline, CDR1 is LNHDA, CDR2 SQIVND (reference sequence). Clones were sequenced by immunoSEQ multiplex PCR, and TCRdb holds only the in-frame ones, with some missing. Of 150,000 to 200,000 clones in the sample, 85% to 95% are singletons; the top ten hold about 5%. This TCR derives from a woman between 45 and 60 years old with acute or convalescent COVID-19. Sequenced material: peripheral blood. The chain is built from TRBV19 and TRBJ1-2, with 7 bases that match TRBD1. The CDR3 sequence is CASNNRDSRGYTF. For the CDR3, the DNA is TGTGCCAGTAATAACCGGGACAGTCGAGGCTACACCTTC.